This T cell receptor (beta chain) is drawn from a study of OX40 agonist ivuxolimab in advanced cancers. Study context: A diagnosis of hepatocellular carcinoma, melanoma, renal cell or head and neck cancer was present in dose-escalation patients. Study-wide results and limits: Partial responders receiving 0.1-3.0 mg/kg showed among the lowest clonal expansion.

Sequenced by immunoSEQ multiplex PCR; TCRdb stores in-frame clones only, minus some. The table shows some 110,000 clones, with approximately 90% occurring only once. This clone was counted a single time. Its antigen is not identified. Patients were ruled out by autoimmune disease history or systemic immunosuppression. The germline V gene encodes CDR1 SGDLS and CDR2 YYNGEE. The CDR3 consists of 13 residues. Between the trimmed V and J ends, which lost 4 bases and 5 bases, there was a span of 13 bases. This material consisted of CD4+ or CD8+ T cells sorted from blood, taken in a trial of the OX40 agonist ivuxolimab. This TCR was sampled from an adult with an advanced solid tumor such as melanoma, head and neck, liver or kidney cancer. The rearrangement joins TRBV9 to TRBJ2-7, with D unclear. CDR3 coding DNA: TGTGCCAGCAGCTCCCCAGCCCGAGACGAGCAGTACTTC. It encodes CASSSPARDEQYF. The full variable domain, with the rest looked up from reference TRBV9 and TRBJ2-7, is DSGVTQTPKHLITATGQRVTLRCSPRSGDLSVYWYQQSLDQGLQFLIQYYNGEERAKGNILERFSAQQFPDLHSELNLSSLELGDSALYFCASSSPARDEQYFGPGTRLTVT.